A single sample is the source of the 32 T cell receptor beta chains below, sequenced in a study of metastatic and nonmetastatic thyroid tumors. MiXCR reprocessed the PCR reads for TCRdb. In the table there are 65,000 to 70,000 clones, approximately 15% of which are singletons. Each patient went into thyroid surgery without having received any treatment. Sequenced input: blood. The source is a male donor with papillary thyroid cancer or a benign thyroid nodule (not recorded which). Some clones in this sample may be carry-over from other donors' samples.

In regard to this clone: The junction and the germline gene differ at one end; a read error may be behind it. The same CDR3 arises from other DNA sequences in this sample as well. The CDR3, as DNA: TGCAGCGTTGGTCTAGCGGGAGGAGTGAACACGGGGGAGCTGTTTTTT. It encodes CSVGLAGGVNTGELFF. The V call is TRBV29-1, the J call TRBJ2-2; the match to TRBD2 covers 11 bases. Germline lookup yields CDR1 SQVTM and CDR2 ANQGSEA. The CDR3 contains 16 residues.

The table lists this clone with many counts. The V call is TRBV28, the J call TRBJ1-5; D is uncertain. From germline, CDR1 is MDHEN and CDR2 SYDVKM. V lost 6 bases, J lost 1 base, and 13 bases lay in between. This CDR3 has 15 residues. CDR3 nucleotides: TGTGCCAGCAGGTTACTGGCTGGGAGCAATCAGCCCCAGCATTTT. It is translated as CASRLLAGSNQPQHF.

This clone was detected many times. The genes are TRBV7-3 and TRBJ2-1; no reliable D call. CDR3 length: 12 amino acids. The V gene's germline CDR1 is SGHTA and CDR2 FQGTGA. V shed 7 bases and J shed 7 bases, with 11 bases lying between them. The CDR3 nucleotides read TGTGCCAGCACCTCGAACGGGAATGAGCAGTTCTTC. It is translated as CASTSNGNEQFF.

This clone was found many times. CDR3 loop: CAISEKGREARDTQYF. In DNA, the CDR3 is TGTGCCATCAGTGAGAAAGGGCGGGAGGCGAGAGATACGCAGTATTTT. This sequence joins TRBV10-3 and TRBJ2-3; 8 bases match TRBD2. Trimming at V came to 2 bases and at J to 5 bases, leaving 9 bases not matched to a gene. The CDR3 spans 16 residues. CDR1 and CDR2 from the germline V gene are ENHRY and SYGVKD.

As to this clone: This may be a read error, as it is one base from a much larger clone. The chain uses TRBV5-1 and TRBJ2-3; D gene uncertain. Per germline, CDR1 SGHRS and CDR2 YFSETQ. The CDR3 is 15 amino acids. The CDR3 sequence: CASSFGVFSTDTQCF. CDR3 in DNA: TGCGCCAGCAGCTTCGGCGTATTTAGCACAGATACGCAGTGTTTT.

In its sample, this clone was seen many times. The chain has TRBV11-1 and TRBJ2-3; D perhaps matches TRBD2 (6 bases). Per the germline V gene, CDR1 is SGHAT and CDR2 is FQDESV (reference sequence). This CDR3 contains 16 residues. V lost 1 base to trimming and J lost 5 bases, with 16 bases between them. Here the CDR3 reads CASSLVNLVAEDTQYF. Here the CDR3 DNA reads TGTGCCAGCAGCTTAGTGAATCTGGTAGCGGAAGATACGCAGTATTTT.

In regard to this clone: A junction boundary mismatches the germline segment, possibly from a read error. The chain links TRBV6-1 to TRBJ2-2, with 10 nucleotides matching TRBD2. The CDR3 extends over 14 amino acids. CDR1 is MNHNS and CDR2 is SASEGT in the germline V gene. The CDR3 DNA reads TGTGCCAGTAGGCTAGCGGGAGAAACCGGGGATCTGTTTTTT. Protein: CASRLAGETGDLFF.

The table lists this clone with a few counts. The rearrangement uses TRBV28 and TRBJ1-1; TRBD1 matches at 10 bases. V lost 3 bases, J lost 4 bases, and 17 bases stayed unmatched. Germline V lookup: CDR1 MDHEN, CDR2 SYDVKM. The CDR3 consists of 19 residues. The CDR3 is CASSFISLSRTGGFTEAFF. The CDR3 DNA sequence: TGTGCCAGCAGTTTTATCTCTCTCTCCAGGACAGGGGGATTCACTGAAGCTTTCTTT.

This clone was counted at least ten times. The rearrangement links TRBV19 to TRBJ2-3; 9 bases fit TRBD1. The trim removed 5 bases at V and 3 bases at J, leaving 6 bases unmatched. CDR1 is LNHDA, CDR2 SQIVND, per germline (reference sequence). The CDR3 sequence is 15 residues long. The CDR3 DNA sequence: TGTGCCAGTAGTCCCGGGGACAGGGAAACAGATACGCAGTATTTT. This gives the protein CASSPGDRETDTQYF.

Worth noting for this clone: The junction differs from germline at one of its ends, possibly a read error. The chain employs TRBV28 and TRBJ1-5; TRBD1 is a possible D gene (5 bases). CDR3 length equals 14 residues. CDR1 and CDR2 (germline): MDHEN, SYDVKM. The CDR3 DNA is TGTGCCAGCATTTTATCCCTCAGGGATAAGCCCCATCATTTT. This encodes CASILSLRDKPHHF.

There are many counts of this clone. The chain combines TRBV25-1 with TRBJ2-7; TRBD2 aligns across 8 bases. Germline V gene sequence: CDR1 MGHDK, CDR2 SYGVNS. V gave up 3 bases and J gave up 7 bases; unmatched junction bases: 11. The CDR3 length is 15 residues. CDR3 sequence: CASSEGGLAGGEQYF. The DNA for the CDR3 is TGTGCCAGCAGTGAGGGAGGGCTCGCGGGAGGTGAGCAGTACTTC.

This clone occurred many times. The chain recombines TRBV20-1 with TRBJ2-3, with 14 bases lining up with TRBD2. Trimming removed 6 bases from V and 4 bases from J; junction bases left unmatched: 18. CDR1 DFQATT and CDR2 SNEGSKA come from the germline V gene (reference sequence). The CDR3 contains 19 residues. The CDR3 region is CSANGLAGGRFTGPDTQYF. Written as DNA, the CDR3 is TGCAGTGCCAACGGACTAGCGGGAGGAAGATTTACCGGCCCAGATACGCAGTATTTT.

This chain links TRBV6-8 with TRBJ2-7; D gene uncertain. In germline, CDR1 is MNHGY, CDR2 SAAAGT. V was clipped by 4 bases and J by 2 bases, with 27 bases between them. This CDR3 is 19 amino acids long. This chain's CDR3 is CASSFHPLQDAPPTYEQYF. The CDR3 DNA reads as TGTGCCAGCAGTTTCCACCCGCTGCAGGACGCACCCCCTACCTACGAGCAGTACTTC.

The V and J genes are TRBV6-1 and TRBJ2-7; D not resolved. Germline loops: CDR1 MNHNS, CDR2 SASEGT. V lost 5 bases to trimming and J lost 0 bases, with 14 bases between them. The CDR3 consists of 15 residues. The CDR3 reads CASSRVPSSSYEQYV. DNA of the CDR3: TGTGCCAGCAGTCGTGTCCCAAGTAGCTCCTACGAGCAGTACGTC.

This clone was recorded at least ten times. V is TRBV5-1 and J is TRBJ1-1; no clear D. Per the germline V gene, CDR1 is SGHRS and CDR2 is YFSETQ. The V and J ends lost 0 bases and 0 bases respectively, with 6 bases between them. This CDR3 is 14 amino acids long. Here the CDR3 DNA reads TGCGCCAGCAGCTTGGTTGAGATGAACACTGAAGCTTTCTTT. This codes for CASSLVEMNTEAFF.

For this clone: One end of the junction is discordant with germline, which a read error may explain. The CDR3 region is CTSSPLEGWCEQYF. The CDR3 region has the DNA TGTACCAGCTCACCACTCGAGGGTTGGTGCGAGCAGTACTTC. This chain links TRBV18 with TRBJ2-7, with a weak D call TRBD2 (5 bases). Germline V gene data show CDR1 as KGHSH and CDR2 as LQKENI. The CDR3 consists of 14 residues.

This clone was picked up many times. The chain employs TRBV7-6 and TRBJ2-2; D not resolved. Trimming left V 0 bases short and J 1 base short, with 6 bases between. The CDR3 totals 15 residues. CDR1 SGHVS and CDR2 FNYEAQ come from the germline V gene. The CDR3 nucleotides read TGTGCCAGCAGCTTAGCTCGACAGAACACCGGGGAGCTGTTTTTT. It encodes CASSLARQNTGELFF.

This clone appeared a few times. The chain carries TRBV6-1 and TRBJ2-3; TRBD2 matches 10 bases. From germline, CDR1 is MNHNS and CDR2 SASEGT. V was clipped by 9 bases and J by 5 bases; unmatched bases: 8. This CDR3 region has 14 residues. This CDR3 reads CARSRTSGGDTQYF. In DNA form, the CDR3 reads TGTGCCAGAAGTAGGACTAGCGGTGGAGATACGCAGTATTTT.

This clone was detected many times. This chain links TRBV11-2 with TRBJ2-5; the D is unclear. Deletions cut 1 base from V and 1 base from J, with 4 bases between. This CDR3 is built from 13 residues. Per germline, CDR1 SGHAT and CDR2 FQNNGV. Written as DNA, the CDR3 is TGTGCCAGCAGCTTAGGGTTCCAAGAGACCCAGTACTTC. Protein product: CASSLGFQETQYF. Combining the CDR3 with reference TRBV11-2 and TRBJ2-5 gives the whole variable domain EAGVAQSPRYKIIEKRQSVAFWCNPISGHATLYWYQQILGQGPKLLIQFQNNGVVDDSQLPKDRFSAERLKGVDSTLKIQPAKLEDSAVYLCASSLGFQETQYFGPGTRLLVL.

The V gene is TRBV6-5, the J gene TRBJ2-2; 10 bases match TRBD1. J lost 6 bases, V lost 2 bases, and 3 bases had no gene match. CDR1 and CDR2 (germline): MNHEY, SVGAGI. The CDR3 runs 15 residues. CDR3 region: CASSYRDRGAGELFF. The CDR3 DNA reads TGTGCCAGCAGTTACCGGGACAGGGGCGCCGGGGAGCTGTTTTTT.

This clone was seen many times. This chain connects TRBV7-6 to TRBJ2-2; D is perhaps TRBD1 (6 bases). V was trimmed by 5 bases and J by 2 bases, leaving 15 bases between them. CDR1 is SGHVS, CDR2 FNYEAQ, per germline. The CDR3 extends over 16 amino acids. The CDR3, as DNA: TGTGCCAGCAGCCGACTTACAGGGCTCAACACCGGGGAGCTGTTTTTT. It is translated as CASSRLTGLNTGELFF.

The DNA of the CDR3 is TGTGCCAGCAGCTTGTTTGTTGGGGCTGGGCGGGGGGTCGAGCAGTACTTC. Protein sequence: CASSLFVGAGRGVEQYF. The chain carries TRBV5-6 and TRBJ2-7; 8 bases agree with TRBD2. V lost 1 base to trimming and J lost 6 bases; unmatched junction nucleotides: 15. CDR3 length: 17 residues. Germline lookup yields CDR1 SGHDT and CDR2 YYEEEE.

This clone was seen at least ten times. CDR3 protein: CASSVPGYRGLGAEAFF. CDR3 nucleotides: TGTGCCAGCAGTGTACCAGGTTACAGGGGCCTCGGGGCTGAAGCTTTCTTT. This rearrangement joins TRBV2 to TRBJ1-1; 7 positions match TRBD1. The CDR3 sequence is 17 residues long. Trimming at V came to 4 bases and at J to 6 bases, leaving 17 bases not matched to a gene. The germline gives CDR1 SNHLY, CDR2 FYNNEI.

Here the CDR3 reads CSAQDRGSPSRTDTQYF. The CDR3 nucleotides read TGCAGTGCCCAGGACAGGGGAAGCCCCTCTAGAACAGATACGCAGTATTTT. The chain links TRBV20-1 to TRBJ2-3; 9 positions agree with TRBD1. The CDR3 is made up of 17 amino acids. V shed 6 bases and J 3 bases; nucleotides not matched to a gene: 16. Germline loops: CDR1 DFQATT, CDR2 SNEGSKA (reference sequence).

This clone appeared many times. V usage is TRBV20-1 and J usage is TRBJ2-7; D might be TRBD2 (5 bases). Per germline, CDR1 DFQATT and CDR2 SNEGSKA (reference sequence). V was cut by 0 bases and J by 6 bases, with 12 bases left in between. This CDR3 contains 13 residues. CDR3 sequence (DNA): TGCAGTGCTAGAGATCGAGGGATCCCCGAGCAGTACTTC. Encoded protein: CSARDRGIPEQYF.

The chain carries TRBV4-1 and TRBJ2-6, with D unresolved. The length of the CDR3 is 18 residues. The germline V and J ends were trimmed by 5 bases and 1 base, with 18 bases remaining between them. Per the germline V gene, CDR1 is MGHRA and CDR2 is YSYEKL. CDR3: CASSSVDAFLSGANVLTF. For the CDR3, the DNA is TGCGCCAGCAGCAGTGTTGATGCTTTTTTATCTGGGGCCAACGTCCTGACTTTC.

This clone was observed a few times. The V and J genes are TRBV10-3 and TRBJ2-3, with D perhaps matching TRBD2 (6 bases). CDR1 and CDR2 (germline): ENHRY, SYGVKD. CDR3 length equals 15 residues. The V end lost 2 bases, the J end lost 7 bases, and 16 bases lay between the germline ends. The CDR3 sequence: CAISERAGRTYTQYF. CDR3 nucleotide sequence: TGTGCCATCAGTGAGAGAGCGGGCAGAACATATACGCAGTATTTT.

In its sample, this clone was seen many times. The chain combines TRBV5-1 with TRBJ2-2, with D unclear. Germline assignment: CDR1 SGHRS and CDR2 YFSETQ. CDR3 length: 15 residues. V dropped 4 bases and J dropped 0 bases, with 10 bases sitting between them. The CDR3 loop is CASSEDGPNTGELFF. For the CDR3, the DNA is TGCGCCAGCAGCGAGGACGGACCGAACACCGGGGAGCTGTTTTTT.

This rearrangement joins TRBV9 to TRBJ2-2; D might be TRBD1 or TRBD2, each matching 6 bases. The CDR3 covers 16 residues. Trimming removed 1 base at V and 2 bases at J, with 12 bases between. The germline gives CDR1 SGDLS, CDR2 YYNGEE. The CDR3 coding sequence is TGTGCCAGCAGCGTAACCGGGGGCCATAACACCGGGGAGCTGTTTTTT. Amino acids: CASSVTGGHNTGELFF. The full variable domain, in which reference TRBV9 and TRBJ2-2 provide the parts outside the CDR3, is DSGVTQTPKHLITATGQRVTLRCSPRSGDLSVYWYQQSLDQGLQFLIQYYNGEERAKGNILERFSAQQFPDLHSELNLSSLELGDSALYFCASSVTGGHNTGELFFGEGSRLTVL.

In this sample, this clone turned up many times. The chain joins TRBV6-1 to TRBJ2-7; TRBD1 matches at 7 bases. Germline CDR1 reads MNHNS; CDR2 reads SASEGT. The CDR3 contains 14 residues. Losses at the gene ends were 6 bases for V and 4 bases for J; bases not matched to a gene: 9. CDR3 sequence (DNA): TGTGCCAGCAGAAAGACAGGGTCGGATTACGAGCAGTACGTC. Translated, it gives CASRKTGSDYEQYV.

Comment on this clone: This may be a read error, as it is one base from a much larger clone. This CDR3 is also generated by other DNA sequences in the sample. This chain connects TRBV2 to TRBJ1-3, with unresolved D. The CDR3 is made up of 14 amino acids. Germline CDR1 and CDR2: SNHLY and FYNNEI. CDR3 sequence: CASSEGTSGNTIYF. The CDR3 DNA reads TGTGCCAGCAGTGAAGGGACTTCCGGAAATACCATATATTTT. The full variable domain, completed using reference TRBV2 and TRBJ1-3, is EPEVTQTPSHQVTQMGQEVILRCVPISNHLYFYWYRQILGQKVEFLVSFYNNEISEKSEIFDDQFSVERPDGSNFTLKIRSTKLEDSAMYFCASSEGTSGNTIYFGEGSWLTVV.

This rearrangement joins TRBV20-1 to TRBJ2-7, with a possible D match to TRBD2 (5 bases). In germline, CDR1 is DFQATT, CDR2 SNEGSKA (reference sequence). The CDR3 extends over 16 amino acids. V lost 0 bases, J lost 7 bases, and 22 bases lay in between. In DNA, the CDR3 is TGCAGTGCTAGAGACCTTAGCGTTTTCCGCTCGGGAGAGCAGTACGTC. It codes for CSARDLSVFRSGEQYV.